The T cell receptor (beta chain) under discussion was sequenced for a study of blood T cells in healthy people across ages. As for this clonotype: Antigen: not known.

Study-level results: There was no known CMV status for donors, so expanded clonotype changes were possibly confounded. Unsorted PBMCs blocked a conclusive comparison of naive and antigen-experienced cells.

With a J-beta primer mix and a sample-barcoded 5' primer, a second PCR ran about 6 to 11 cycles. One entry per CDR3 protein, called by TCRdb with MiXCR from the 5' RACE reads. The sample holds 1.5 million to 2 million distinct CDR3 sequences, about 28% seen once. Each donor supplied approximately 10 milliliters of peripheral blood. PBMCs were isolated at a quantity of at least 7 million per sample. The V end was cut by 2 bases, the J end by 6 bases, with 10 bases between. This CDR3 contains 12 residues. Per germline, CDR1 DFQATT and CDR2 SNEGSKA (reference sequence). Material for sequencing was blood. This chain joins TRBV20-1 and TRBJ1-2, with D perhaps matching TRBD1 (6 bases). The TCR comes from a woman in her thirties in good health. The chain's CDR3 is CSARPGANGYTF. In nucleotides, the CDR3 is TGCAGTGCTAGACCGGGGGCGAATGGCTACACCTTC.